Presented here are 16 T cell receptor beta chains from one specimen sequenced in a study of tumor-infiltrating lymphocytes in oesophageal squamous cell carcinoma. MiXCR, applied by TCRdb to the PCR reads, yields one record per CDR3 protein. The sample yields some 25,000 distinct CDR3 sequences, about two fifths seen once. Material for sequencing was esophageal tumor tissue. These receptor sequences come from a male donor with esophageal squamous cell carcinoma.

This clonotype was seen only a few times. The chain recombines TRBV7-6 with TRBJ2-7; D is perhaps TRBD2 (6 bases). The CDR3 covers 13 residues. Germline CDR1 is SGHVS and CDR2 is FNYEAQ. Trimming pared 5 bases from V and 5 bases from J, leaving 13 bases between. In DNA form, the CDR3 reads TGTGCCAGCAGCCGGAGCGGGTCAAACGAGCAGTACTTC. This gives the protein CASSRSGSNEQYF.

The table lists this clonotype with many counts. This chain connects TRBV28 to TRBJ1-2; no clear D. The CDR3 contains 12 residues. Deletions cut 3 bases from V and 5 bases from J, with 7 bases between. From germline, CDR1 is MDHEN and CDR2 SYDVKM. The CDR3 loop reads CASSLEGYGYTF. DNA for the CDR3: TGTGCCAGCAGTTTGGAAGGATATGGCTACACCTTC.

This clonotype occurred many times. This may stem from a read error, because a much larger clone lies one nucleotide away. This chain joins TRBV6-5 and TRBJ2-5, with TRBD2 matching 8 bases. The germline V gene encodes CDR1 MNHEY and CDR2 SVGAGI. V was pared by 2 bases and J by 11 bases, with 22 bases of the junction left unmatched. This CDR3 contains 18 residues. CDR3 protein: CASSYRAGAASGVNEQYF. Written as DNA, the CDR3 is TGTGCCAGCAGTTACCGAGCGGGAGCCGCTTCGGGAGTCAATGAGCAGTACTTC.

As to this clonotype: A single base separates this from a much larger clone, so it may be a read error. This rearrangement joins TRBV15 to TRBJ2-7; possibly TRBD1 for D (5 bases). V lost 9 bases, J lost 7 bases, and 16 bases lay in between. CDR1 LNHNV and CDR2 YYDKDF come from the germline V gene (reference sequence). The CDR3 is 12 residues long. In DNA form, the CDR3 reads TGTGCCACGTCCGACAGTATCAATGAGCAGTACTTC. Translated, it gives CATSDSINEQYF.

There are many counts of this clonotype. This rearrangement joins TRBV12-3 or TRBV12-4 to TRBJ2-6; no firm D call. CDR3 size: 15 residues. Trimming removed 2 bases from V and 4 bases from J, with 9 bases in between. CDR3 protein: CASSLRYSGANVLTF. Here the CDR3 DNA reads TGTGCCAGCAGTTTACGGTATTCCGGGGCCAACGTCCTGACTTTC.

As for this clonotype: This is likely a read error, given that the CDR3 carries no conserved phenylalanine or tryptophan at its end. Because the CDR3's place on the DNA is in doubt, the DNA is left out and the CDR3 is given as listed by TCRdb. The chain recombines TRBV3-1 with TRBJ2-7; the table's D call, TRBD1, has no DNA check behind it. The CDR3 contains 16 residues when both ends are counted. The germline CDR1 and CDR2 sequences are LGHDT and YNNKEL (reference sequence). The CDR3 region is CASSHIDRGKWYTFGS.

This chain connects TRBV6-1 to TRBJ1-5, with a possible D match to TRBD1 (5 bases). Trimming removed 2 bases at V and 5 bases at J, with 10 bases between. There are 14 residues in the CDR3. Germline loops: CDR1 MNHNS, CDR2 SASEGT. The CDR3 DNA reads as TGTGCCAGCAGTGAACTGGGACTATATCAGCCCCAGCATTTT. Amino acids: CASSELGLYQPQHF.

The chain links TRBV11-2 to TRBJ2-1; TRBD2 agrees at 8 bases. The assigned J gene may be wrong: the sequence end matches TRBJ2-5 better. CDR3 length: 16 amino acids. CDR1 SGHAT and CDR2 FQNNGV come from the germline V gene. In nucleotides, the CDR3 is TGTGCCAGCAGCTTAGGTTCTCGGAGCGGGAGTGAGACCCAGTACTTC. It encodes CASSLGSRSGSETQYF.

Concerning this clonotype itself: The CDR3 carries no conserved terminal phenylalanine or tryptophan, so it likely arises from a read error. The DNA is omitted, as the CDR3 cannot be located on it reliably, and the CDR3 follows TCRdb's listing. CDR3: CASSQRRDDANYGYTFGS. The chain has TRBV7-9 and TRBJ2-7; the table's D call of TRBD1 was not tested on the DNA. The CDR3 is 18 residues long, ends included. Germline V gene sequence: CDR1 SEHNR, CDR2 FQNEAQ (reference sequence).

The V call is TRBV7-4, the J call TRBJ2-3, with TRBD2 identical over 12 bases. In germline, CDR1 is SGHVT, CDR2 SQSDAQ. V lost 1 base and J lost 0; bases outside the gene matches: 5. CDR3 length: 18 residues. The CDR3 sequence: CASSLGRTSGTSTDTQYF. Here the CDR3 DNA reads TGTGCCAGCAGCTTAGGGAGGACTAGCGGGACTAGCACAGATACGCAGTATTTT.

The V call is TRBV12-3 or TRBV12-4, the J call TRBJ2-5; D possibly uses TRBD1 or TRBD2 (5 bases each). The J call may be mistaken, given a closer DNA end match to TRBJ2-7. The CDR3 length is 16 residues. CDR3 region: CASSLGGGLLSYEQYF. The CDR3 DNA follows: TGTGCCAGCAGTTTAGGGGGCGGACTTCTCTCCTACGAGCAGTACTTC.

This clonotype showed up just a few times. Since the CDR3 does not end with the conserved phenylalanine or tryptophan, this likely comes from a read error. Because the CDR3's place on the DNA is in doubt, the DNA is left out and the CDR3 is given as listed by TCRdb. The chain is built from TRBV27 and TRBJ2-7. The CDR3 region is 15 residues in length, termini included. Germline CDR1 and CDR2: MNHEY and SMNVEV (reference sequence). CDR3 in amino acids: CASSLRHNYGYTFGS.

This clonotype was detected many times. The chain joins TRBV7-9 to TRBJ2-7; the D is unclear. Germline CDR1 reads SEHNR; CDR2 reads FQNEAQ (reference sequence). Trimming took 5 bases from V and 0 from J, leaving 8 bases between them. The CDR3 is made up of 13 amino acids. This chain's CDR3 is CASSPLNSYEQYF. In DNA, the CDR3 is TGTGCCAGCAGCCCGCTGAACTCCTACGAGCAGTACTTC.

The chain joins TRBV7-6 to TRBJ2-5, with 7 positions matching TRBD2. The J call may be wrong; the DNA end is better matched by TRBJ2-1. Germline-derived CDR1 and CDR2 are SGHVS and FNYEAQ. This CDR3 is 15 amino acids long. CDR3 loop: CASSFGTTAYNEQFF. CDR3 sequence (DNA): TGTGCCAGCAGCTTCGGGACTACGGCTTACAATGAGCAGTTCTTC.

This clonotype was observed a handful of times. V gene TRBV5-1 combines with J gene TRBJ2-1; 12 positions agree with TRBD1. The end of the DNA is better explained by TRBJ2-7, so the J call may be wrong. The CDR3 consists of 15 residues. Germline assignment: CDR1 SGHRS and CDR2 YFSETQ. CDR3 sequence (DNA): TGCGCCAGCAGCCCGGGACAGGGGGCTTCCTACGAGCAGTACTTC. Its translation: CASSPGQGASYEQYF.

The chain has TRBV7-2 and TRBJ1-5; TRBD1 might be the D (5 bases). This CDR3 has 15 amino acids. The germline gives CDR1 SGHTA, CDR2 FQGNSA. V lost 6 bases and J 4 bases, leaving 16 bases between the germline ends. CDR3 residues: CASSKGPGGNQPQHF. The CDR3 DNA follows: TGTGCCAGCAGTAAGGGACCAGGAGGTAATCAGCCCCAGCATTTT.